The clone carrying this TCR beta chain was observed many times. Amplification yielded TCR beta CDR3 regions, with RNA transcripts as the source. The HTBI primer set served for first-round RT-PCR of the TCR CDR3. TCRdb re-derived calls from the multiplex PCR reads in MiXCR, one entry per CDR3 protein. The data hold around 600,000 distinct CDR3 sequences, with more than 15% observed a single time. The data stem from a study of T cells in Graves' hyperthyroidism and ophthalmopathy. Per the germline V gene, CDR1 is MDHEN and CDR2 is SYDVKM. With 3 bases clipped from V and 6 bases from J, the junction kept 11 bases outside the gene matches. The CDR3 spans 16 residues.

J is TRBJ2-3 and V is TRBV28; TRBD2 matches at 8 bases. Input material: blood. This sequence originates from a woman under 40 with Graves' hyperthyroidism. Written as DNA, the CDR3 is TGTGCCAGCAGTTTTGTTGGGCTAGCGGGTAGGGATACGCAGTATTTT. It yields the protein CASSFVGLAGRDTQYF.